This T cell receptor (beta chain) derives from a study of CD8+CD57+ T cells in acquired aplastic anemia. Study-level information: Sorted CD4+ and CD8+ cell DNA averaged 3.2 ug.

TCR beta VDJ and CDR3 were profiled, and genomic DNA was the template. TCRdb recomputed calls from the reads with MiXCR, one row per CDR3 protein. The sample carries approximately 190,000 distinct CDR3 sequences, 55% to 70% recorded once. This clonotype was observed a handful of times. The antigen remains undetermined. Germline CDR1 MGHDK, CDR2 SYGVNS. The CDR3 is made up of 14 amino acids. V was cut by 0 bases and J by 7 bases, with 12 bases left in between. Broader study findings: Comparison of patients with controls identified nearly 30 shared CD8+ CDR3 sequences.

The source of this sequence is a human donor with severe aplastic anemia or a healthy control (not recorded which). Material: sorted CD4+, CD8+, or CD8+CD57+ T cells (not recorded which) from PBMCs. This sequence joins TRBV25-1 and TRBJ1-1; no clear D. In DNA form, the CDR3 reads TGTGCCAGCAGTGAATACTGGAGGGATGATGAAGCTTTCTTT. Translation gives CASSEYWRDDEAFF.